These 12 T cell receptor beta chains share one sample of origin, sequenced in a study of blood T cell repertoires in COVID-19. The assay was immunoSEQ multiplex PCR, and TCRdb's table has in-frame clones only and misses some. The sample has about 110,000 clones; approximately 70% are singletons. Sequenced material: peripheral blood. These receptors originate from a woman aged 40 to 49 with acute or convalescent COVID-19.

This sequence joins TRBV10-3 and TRBJ2-7; 7 nucleotides line up with TRBD2. CDR1 is ENHRY and CDR2 is SYGVKD in the germline V gene. With V trimmed by 3 bases and J by 4 bases, 3 bases remained unmatched. The CDR3 spans 13 residues. The CDR3 coding sequence is TGTGCCATCAGTGATGGTAGCGGGTACGAGCAGTACTTC. Its protein product is CAISDGSGYEQYF.

In its sample, this clone was seen many times. The rearrangement links TRBV20-1 to TRBJ2-7; 9 nucleotides align to TRBD2. The germline V gene encodes CDR1 DFQATT and CDR2 SNEGSKA (reference sequence). Germline trimming cut 3 bases from V and 6 bases from J; bases unmatched to any gene: 3. CDR3 length: 12 amino acids. The CDR3 loop reads CSASPSGVEQYF. As DNA, the CDR3 is TGCAGTGCTAGTCCTAGCGGGGTCGAGCAGTACTTC.

The CDR3 spells CASSPGQTQVEQYF. For the CDR3, the DNA is TGTGCCAGCAGCCCGGGACAAACGCAGGTCGAGCAGTACTTC. The rearrangement links TRBV7-2 to TRBJ2-7; D is possibly TRBD1 (6 bases). The CDR3 spans 14 residues. Germline CDR1 SGHTA, CDR2 FQGNSA. V lost 5 bases and J 6 bases, leaving 17 bases between the germline ends.

The chain carries TRBV7-7 and TRBJ2-5; 7 nucleotides match TRBD1. The CDR3 length is 13 residues. Germline CDR1 SSHAT, CDR2 FNYEAQ (reference sequence). Trimming at V came to 5 bases and at J to 6 bases, leaving 6 bases not matched to a gene. CDR3 sequence: CASSVDRIQTQYF. CDR3 coding DNA: TGTGCCAGCAGCGTGGACAGGATACAGACCCAGTACTTC.

The gene calls are TRBV29-1 and TRBJ2-7, with D perhaps matching TRBD1 (6 bases). This CDR3 is built from 13 residues. V gave up 3 bases and J gave up 5 bases, with 14 bases separating them. Germline V gene sequence: CDR1 SQVTM, CDR2 ANQGSEA. The CDR3, as DNA: TGCAGCGTTGACAATAGAGGGACAAACGAGCAGTACTTC. Translating it yields CSVDNRGTNEQYF.

As DNA, the CDR3 is TGTGCCAGCAAAACAGGGGGCGCCGGCTATGGCTACACCTTC. It yields the protein CASKTGGAGYGYTF. This chain uses TRBV6-5 with TRBJ1-2, with TRBD1 identical over 9 bases. This CDR3 comprises 14 residues. Germline V gene lookup returns CDR1 MNHEY and CDR2 SVGAGI. The trim removed 7 bases at V and 4 bases at J, leaving 7 bases unmatched.

For this clone: The same CDR3 arises from other DNA sequences in this sample as well. CDR3: CASSRDRGNYGYTF. DNA for the CDR3: TGTGCCAGTAGTAGAGACAGGGGGAACTATGGCTACACCTTC. The V gene is TRBV19, the J gene TRBJ1-2, with TRBD1 identical over 9 bases. The germline V gene encodes CDR1 LNHDA and CDR2 SQIVND (reference sequence). J was trimmed by 2 bases and V by 4 bases; bases with no gene match: 2. The CDR3 length is 14 residues. The full variable domain, its missing parts supplied by reference TRBV19 and TRBJ1-2, is DGGITQSPKYLFRKEGQNVTLSCEQNLNHDAMYWYRQDPGQGLRLIYYSQIVNDFQKGDIAEGYSVSREKKESFPLTVTSAQKNPTAFYLCASSRDRGNYGYTFGSGTRLTVV.

The chain uses TRBV2 and TRBJ2-2, with a weak D call TRBD1 (5 bases). This CDR3 spans 14 amino acids. V dropped 8 bases and J dropped 7 bases, with 17 bases sitting between them. Germline lookup yields CDR1 SNHLY and CDR2 FYNNEI. CDR3 sequence (DNA): TGTGCCAGCCTGGGCAGGGCGACGGGCGGGGAGCTGTTTTTT. It encodes CASLGRATGGELFF.

This clone was seen only a few times. The rearrangement joins TRBV19 to TRBJ1-5, with D possibly being TRBD1 (5 bases). The CDR3 runs to 17 residues. Germline V CDR1 and CDR2: LNHDA, SQIVND (reference sequence). Deletions cut 6 bases from V and 4 bases from J, with 22 bases between. CDR3 in DNA: TGTGCCAGTAGACCCGCGGGGACTGGGACTGTAAATCAGCCCCAGCATTTT. As protein: CASRPAGTGTVNQPQHF.

The chain has TRBV7-2 and TRBJ1-6; D unresolved. The germline gives CDR1 SGHTA, CDR2 FQGNSA. The CDR3 contains 15 residues. The V gene lost 1 base and the J gene lost 7 bases, with 11 bases spanning the gap. CDR3 residues: CASSLVRILNSPLHF. The CDR3 nucleotides read TGTGCCAGCAGCTTAGTGCGAATCTTGAATTCACCCCTCCACTTT.

This clone was detected a few times. The chain couples TRBV11-2 to TRBJ1-2; unclear D gene. The CDR3 contains 14 residues. Germline assignment: CDR1 SGHAT and CDR2 FQNNGV. Deletions cut 3 bases from V and 0 bases from J, with 8 bases between. CDR3 amino acids: CASSFSSANYGYTF. For the CDR3, the DNA is TGTGCCAGCAGCTTTTCATCGGCTAACTATGGCTACACCTTC.

The chain combines TRBV6-1 with TRBJ2-5, with 9 bases fitting TRBD2. Trimming cost V 1 base and J 2 bases; bases outside gene matches: 5. CDR3 length: 16 residues. Germline V gives CDR1 MNHNS, CDR2 SASEGT. The CDR3 protein is CASSEGQTSGQETQYF. CDR3 in DNA: TGTGCCAGCAGTGAAGGACAAACTAGCGGGCAAGAGACCCAGTACTTC.